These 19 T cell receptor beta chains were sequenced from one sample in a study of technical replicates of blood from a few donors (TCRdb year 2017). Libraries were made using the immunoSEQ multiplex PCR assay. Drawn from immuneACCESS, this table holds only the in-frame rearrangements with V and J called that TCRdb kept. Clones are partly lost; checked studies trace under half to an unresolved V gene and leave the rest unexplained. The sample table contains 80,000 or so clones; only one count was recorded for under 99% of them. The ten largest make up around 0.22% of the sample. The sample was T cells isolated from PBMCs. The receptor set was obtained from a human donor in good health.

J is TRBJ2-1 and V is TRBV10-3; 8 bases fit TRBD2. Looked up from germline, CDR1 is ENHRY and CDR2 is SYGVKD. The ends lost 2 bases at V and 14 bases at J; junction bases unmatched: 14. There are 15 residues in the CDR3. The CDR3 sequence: CAISESPSGGEEEFF. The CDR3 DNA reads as TGTGCCATCAGTGAGAGTCCGAGCGGGGGAGAGGAGGAGTTCTTC.

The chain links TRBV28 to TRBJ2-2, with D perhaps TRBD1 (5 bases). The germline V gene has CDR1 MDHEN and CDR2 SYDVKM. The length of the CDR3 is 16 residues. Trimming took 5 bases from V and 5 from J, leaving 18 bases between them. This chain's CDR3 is CASSHRRPGYTGELFF. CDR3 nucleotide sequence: TGTGCCAGCAGTCACAGGCGTCCGGGTTATACCGGGGAGCTGTTTTTT.

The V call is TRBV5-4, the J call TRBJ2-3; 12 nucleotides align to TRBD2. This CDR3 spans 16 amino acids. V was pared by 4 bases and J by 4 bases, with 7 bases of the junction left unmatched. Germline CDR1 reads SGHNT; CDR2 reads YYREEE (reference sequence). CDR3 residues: CASSKYLAGGSDTQYF. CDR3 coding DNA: TGTGCCAGCAGCAAGTACCTAGCGGGAGGGTCAGATACGCAGTATTTT.

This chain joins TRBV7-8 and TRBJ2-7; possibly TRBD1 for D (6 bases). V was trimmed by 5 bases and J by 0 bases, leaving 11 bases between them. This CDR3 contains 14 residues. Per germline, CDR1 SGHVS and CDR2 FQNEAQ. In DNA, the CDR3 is TGTGCCAGCAGCCTGGACAGTCACTCCTACGAGCAGTACTTC. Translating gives CASSLDSHSYEQYF.

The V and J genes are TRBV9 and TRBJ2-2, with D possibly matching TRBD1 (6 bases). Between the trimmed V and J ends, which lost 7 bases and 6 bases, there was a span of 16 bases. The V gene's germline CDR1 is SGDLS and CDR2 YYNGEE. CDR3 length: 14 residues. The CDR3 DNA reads TGTGCCAGCCAACAGGGATATGTCCCCGGGGAGCTGTTTTTT. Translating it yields CASQQGYVPGELFF.

The CDR3 reads CASSLGQGREKLFF. Written as DNA, the CDR3 is TGTGCCAGCAGCTTGGGACAGGGGAGGGAAAAACTGTTTTTT. The chain carries TRBV7-9 and TRBJ1-4; 10 nucleotides match TRBD1. Germline loops: CDR1 SEHNR, CDR2 FQNEAQ (reference sequence). The CDR3 totals 14 residues. The V and J ends lost 3 bases and 8 bases, in that order; junction bases with no gene match: 3.

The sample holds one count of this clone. CDR3 nucleotide sequence: TGCGCCAGCAGCCACCCCGGGGGTAGCGGGAGTTACGAGCAGTACTTC. Translated: CASSHPGGSGSYEQYF. This chain links TRBV4-1 with TRBJ2-7; TRBD2 matches at 9 bases. The CDR3 length is 16 residues. The germline gives CDR1 MGHRA, CDR2 YSYEKL. The V and J ends lost 3 bases and 4 bases, in that order; junction bases with no gene match: 10.

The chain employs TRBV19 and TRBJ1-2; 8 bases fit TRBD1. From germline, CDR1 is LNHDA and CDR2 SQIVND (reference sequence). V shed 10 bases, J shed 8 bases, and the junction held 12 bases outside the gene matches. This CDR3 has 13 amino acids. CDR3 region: CATNKGQGVGYTF. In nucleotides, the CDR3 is TGTGCCACCAACAAAGGACAGGGTGTAGGCTACACCTTC.

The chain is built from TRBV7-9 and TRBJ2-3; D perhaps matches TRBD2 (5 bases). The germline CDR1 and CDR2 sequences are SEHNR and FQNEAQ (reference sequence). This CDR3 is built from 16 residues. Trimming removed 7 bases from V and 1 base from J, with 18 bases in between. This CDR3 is CASTPWGSGRTDTQYF. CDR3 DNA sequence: TGTGCCAGCACCCCATGGGGAAGCGGCCGCACAGATACGCAGTATTTT. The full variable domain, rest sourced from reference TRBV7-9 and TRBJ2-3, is DTGVSQNPRHKITKRGQNVTFRCDPISEHNRLYWYRQTLGQGPEFLTYFQNEAQLEKSRLLSDRFSAERPKGSFSTLEIQRTEQGDSAMYLCASTPWGSGRTDTQYFGPGTRLTVL.

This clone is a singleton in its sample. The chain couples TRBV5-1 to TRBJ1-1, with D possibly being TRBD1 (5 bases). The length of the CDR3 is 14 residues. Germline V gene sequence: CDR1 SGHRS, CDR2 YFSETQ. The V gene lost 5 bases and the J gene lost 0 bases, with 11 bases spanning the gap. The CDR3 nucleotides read TGCGCCAGCAGTACCCAAGGGGTGAACACTGAAGCTTTCTTT. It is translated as CASSTQGVNTEAFF.

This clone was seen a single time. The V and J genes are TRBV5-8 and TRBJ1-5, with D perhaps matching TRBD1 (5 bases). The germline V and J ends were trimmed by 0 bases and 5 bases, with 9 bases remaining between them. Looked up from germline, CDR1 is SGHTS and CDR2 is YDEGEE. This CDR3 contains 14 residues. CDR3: CASSLGQPDQPQHF. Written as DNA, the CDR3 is TGTGCCAGCAGCTTGGGACAGCCAGATCAGCCCCAGCATTTT.

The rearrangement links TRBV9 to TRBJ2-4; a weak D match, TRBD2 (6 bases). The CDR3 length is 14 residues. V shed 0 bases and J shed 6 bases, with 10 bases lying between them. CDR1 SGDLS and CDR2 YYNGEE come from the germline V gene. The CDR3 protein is CASSVGGSGNIQYF. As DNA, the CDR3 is TGTGCCAGCAGCGTAGGGGGTAGCGGAAACATTCAGTACTTC.

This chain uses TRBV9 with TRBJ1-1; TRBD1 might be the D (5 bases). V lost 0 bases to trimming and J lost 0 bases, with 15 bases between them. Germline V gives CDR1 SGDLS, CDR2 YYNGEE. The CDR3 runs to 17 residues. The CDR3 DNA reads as TGTGCCAGCAGCGTAGGGTGGTCTCGGGGGATGAACACTGAAGCTTTCTTT. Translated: CASSVGWSRGMNTEAFF.

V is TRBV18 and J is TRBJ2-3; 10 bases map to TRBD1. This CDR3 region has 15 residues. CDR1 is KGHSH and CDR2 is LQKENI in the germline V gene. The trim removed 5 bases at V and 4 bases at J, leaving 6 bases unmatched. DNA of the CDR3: TGTGCCAGCTCAGGGGTGACAGGGGGCCCAGATACGCAGTATTTT. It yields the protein CASSGVTGGPDTQYF.

CDR3 protein: CASSRMTRGIYEQYF. The CDR3 DNA sequence: TGTGCCAGCAGTCGTATGACTAGAGGGATATACGAGCAGTACTTC. This rearrangement joins TRBV6-5 to TRBJ2-7; the D gene is possibly TRBD2 (6 bases). This CDR3 has 15 residues. CDR1 and CDR2 (germline): MNHEY, SVGAGI. Trimming cost V 5 bases and J 4 bases, with 18 bases left between them.

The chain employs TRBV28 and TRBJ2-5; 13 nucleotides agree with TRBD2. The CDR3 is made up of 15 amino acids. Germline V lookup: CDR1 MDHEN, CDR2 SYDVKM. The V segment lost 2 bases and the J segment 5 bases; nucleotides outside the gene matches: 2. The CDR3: CASSLGLAGDETQYF. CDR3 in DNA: TGTGCCAGCAGTTTAGGACTAGCGGGAGATGAGACCCAGTACTTC.

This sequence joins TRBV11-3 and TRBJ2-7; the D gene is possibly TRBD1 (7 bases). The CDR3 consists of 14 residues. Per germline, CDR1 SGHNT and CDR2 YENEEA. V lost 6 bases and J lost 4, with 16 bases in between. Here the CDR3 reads CASSRGQGGYEQYF. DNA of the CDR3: TGTGCCAGCAGTCGGGGTCAGGGGGGATACGAGCAGTACTTC.

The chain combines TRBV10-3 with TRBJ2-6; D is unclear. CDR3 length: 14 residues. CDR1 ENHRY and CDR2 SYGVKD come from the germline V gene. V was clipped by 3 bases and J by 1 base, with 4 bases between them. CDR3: CAISDGSGANVLTF. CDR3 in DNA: TGTGCCATCAGTGACGGGTCTGGGGCCAACGTCCTGACTTTC.

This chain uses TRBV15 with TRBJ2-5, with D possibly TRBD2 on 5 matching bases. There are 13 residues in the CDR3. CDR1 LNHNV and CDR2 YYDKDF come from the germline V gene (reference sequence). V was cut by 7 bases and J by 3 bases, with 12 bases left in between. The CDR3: CATTGKLEETQYF. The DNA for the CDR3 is TGTGCCACCACAGGAAAACTAGAAGAGACCCAGTACTTC.